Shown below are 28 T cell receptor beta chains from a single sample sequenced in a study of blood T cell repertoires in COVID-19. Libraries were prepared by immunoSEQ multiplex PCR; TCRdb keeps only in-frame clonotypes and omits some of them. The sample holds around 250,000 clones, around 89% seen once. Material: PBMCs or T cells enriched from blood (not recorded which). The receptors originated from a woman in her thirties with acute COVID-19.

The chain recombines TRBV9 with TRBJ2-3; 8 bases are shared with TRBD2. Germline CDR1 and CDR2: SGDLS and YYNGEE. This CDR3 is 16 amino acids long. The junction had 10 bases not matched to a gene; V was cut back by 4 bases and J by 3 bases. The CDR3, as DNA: TGTGCCAGCAGCCATCTGGGAAGCGGGAGAACAGATACGCAGTATTTT. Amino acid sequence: CASSHLGSGRTDTQYF.

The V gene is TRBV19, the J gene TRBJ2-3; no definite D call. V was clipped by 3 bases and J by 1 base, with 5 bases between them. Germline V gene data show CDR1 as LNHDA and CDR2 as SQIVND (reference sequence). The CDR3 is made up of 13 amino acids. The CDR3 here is CASSMGRTDTQYF. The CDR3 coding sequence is TGTGCCAGTAGTATGGGCCGCACAGATACGCAGTATTTT.

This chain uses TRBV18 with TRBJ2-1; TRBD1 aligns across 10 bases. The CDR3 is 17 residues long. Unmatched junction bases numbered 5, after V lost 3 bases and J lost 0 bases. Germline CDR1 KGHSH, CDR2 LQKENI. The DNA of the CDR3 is TGTGCCAGCTCACCGCGACAGGGGGCCAGCTCCTACAATGAGCAGTTCTTC. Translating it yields CASSPRQGASSYNEQFF.

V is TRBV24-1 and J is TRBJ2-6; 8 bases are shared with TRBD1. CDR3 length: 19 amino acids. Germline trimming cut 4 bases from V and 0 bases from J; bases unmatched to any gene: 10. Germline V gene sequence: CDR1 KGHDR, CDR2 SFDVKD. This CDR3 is CATSDPGTGQSSGANVLTF. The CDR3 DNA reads TGTGCCACCAGTGACCCCGGGACAGGTCAGAGCTCTGGGGCCAACGTCCTGACTTTC.

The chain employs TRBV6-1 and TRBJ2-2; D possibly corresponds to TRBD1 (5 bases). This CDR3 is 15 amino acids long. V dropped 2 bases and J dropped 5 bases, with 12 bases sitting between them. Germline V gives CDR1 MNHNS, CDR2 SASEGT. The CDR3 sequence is CASSERWGRTGELFF. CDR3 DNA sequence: TGTGCCAGCAGTGAAAGGTGGGGCAGGACCGGGGAGCTGTTTTTT.

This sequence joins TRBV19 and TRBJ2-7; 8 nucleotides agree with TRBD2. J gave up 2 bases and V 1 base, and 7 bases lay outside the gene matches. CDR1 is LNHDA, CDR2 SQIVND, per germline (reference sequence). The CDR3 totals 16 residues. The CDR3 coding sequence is TGTGCCAGTAGTATAGGGAGTCGGGAGGGAACCTACGAGCAGTACTTC. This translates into CASSIGSREGTYEQYF.

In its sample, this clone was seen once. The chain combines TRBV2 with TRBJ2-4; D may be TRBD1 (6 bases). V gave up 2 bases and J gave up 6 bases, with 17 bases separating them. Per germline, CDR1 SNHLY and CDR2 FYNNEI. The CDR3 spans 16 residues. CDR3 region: CASSEPPLSGVNIQYF. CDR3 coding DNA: TGTGCCAGCAGTGAACCCCCCCTGTCAGGGGTAAACATTCAGTACTTC. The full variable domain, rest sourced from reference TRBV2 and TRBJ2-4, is EPEVTQTPSHQVTQMGQEVILRCVPISNHLYFYWYRQILGQKVEFLVSFYNNEISEKSEIFDDQFSVERPDGSNFTLKIRSTKLEDSAMYFCASSEPPLSGVNIQYFGAGTRLSVL.

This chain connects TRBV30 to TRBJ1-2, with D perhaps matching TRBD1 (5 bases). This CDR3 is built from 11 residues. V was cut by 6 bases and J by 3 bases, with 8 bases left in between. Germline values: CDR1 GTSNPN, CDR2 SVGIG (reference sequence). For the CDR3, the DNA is TGTGCCTGCCCGGGGGACTATGGCTACACCTTC. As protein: CACPGDYGYTF.

The CDR3: CATTGLYNEQFF. Written as DNA, the CDR3 is TGTGCCACCACGGGATTGTACAATGAGCAGTTCTTC. This chain joins TRBV3-1 (or the pseudogene TRBV3-2) and TRBJ2-1, with D maybe TRBD2 (5 bases). Trimming removed 10 bases at V and 4 bases at J, with 11 bases between. The CDR3 has 12 residues. Germline-derived CDR1 and CDR2 are LGHDT and YNNKEL (reference sequence).

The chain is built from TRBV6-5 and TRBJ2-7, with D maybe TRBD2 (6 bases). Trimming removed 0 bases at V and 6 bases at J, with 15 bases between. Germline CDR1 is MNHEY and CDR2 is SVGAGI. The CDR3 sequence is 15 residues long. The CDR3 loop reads CASSYSFREAGEQYF. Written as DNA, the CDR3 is TGTGCCAGCAGTTACTCGTTCAGGGAAGCGGGCGAGCAGTACTTC.

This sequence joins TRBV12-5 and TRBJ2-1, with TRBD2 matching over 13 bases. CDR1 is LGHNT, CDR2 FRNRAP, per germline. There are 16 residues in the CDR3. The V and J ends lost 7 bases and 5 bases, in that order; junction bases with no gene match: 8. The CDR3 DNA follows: TGTGCTAGTGCTTTCACCGGGACTAGCGGGAACAATGAGCAGTTCTTC. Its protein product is CASAFTGTSGNNEQFF.

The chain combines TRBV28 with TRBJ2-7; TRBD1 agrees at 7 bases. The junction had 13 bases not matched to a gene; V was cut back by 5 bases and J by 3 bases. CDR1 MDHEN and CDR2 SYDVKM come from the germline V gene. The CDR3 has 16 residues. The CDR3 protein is CASSPSVGQGVYEQYF. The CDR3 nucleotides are TGTGCCAGCAGTCCATCCGTTGGGCAGGGGGTCTACGAGCAGTACTTC.

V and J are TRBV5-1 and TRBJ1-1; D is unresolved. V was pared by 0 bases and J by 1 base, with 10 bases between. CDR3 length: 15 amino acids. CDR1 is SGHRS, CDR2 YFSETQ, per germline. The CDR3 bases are TGCGCCAGCAGCTTGGAAGTACAGCCGAACACTGAAGCTTTCTTT. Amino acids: CASSLEVQPNTEAFF.

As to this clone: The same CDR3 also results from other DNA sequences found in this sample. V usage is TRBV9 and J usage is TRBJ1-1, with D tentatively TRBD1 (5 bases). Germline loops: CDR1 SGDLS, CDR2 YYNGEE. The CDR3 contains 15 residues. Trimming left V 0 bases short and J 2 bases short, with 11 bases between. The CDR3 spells CASSVERGLNTEAFF. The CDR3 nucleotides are TGTGCCAGCAGCGTAGAGAGGGGACTTAACACTGAAGCTTTCTTT.

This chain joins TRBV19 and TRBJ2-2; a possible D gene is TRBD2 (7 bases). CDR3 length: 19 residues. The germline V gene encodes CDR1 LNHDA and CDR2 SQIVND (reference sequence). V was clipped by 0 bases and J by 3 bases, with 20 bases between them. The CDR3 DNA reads TGTGCCAGTAGTATAGATCTGCGTCCGGGGGGCGCCGACACCGGGGAGCTGTTTTTT. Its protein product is CASSIDLRPGGADTGELFF.

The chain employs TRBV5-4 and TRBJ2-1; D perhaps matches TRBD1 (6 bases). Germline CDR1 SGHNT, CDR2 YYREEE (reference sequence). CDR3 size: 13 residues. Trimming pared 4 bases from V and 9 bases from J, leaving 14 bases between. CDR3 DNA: TGTGCCAGCAGCCTGGGGGCTACAGGTGAGCAGTTCTTC. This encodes CASSLGATGEQFF. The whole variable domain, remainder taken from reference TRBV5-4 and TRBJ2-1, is ETGVTQSPTHLIKTRGQQVTLRCSSQSGHNTVSWYQQALGQGPQFIFQYYREEENGRGNFPPRFSGLQFPNYSSELNVNALELDDSALYLCASSLGATGEQFFGPGTRLTVL.

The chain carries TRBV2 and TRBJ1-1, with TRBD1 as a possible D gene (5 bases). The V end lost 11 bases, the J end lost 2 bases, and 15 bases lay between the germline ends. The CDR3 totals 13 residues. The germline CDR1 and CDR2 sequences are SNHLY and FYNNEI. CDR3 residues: CAVQTERNTEAFF. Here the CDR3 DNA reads TGTGCCGTTCAGACAGAGAGAAACACTGAAGCTTTCTTT. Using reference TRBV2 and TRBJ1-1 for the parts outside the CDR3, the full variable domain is EPEVTQTPSHQVTQMGQEVILRCVPISNHLYFYWYRQILGQKVEFLVSFYNNEISEKSEIFDDQFSVERPDGSNFTLKIRSTKLEDSAMYFCAVQTERNTEAFFGQGTRLTVV.

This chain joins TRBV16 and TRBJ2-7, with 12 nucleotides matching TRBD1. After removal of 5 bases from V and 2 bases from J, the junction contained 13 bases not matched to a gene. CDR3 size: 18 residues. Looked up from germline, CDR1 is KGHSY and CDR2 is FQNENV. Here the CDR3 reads CASSETGTGGSRTYEQYF. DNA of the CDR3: TGTGCCAGCAGCGAAACCGGGACAGGGGGCTCTCGGACCTACGAGCAGTACTTC.

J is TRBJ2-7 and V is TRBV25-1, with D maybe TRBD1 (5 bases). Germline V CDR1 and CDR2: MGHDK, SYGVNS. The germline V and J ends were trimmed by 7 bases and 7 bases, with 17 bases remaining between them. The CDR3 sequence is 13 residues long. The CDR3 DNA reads TGTGCCAGCACTCCTGGGGCCCTTTGGGAGCAGTACTTC. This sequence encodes CASTPGALWEQYF.

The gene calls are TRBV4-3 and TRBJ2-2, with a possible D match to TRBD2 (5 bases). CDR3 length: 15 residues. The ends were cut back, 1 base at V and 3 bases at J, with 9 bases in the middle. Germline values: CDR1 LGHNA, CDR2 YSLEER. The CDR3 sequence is CASSQGETDTGELFF. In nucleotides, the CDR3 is TGCGCCAGCAGCCAAGGGGAGACGGACACCGGGGAGCTGTTTTTT.

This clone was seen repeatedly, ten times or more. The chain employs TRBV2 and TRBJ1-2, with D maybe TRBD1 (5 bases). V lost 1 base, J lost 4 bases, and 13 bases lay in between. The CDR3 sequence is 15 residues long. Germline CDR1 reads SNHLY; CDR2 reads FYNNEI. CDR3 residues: CASSEGTLLVYGYTF. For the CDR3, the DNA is TGTGCCAGCAGTGAAGGGACACTCTTAGTCTATGGCTACACCTTC. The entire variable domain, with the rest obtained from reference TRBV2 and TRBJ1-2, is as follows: EPEVTQTPSHQVTQMGQEVILRCVPISNHLYFYWYRQILGQKVEFLVSFYNNEISEKSEIFDDQFSVERPDGSNFTLKIRSTKLEDSAMYFCASSEGTLLVYGYTFGSGTRLTVV.

CDR3 residues: CASSLGLSSYNEQFF. Here the CDR3 DNA reads TGTGCCAGCAGCCTCGGGTTAAGCTCCTACAATGAGCAGTTCTTC. V gene TRBV3-1 (or the pseudogene TRBV3-2) combines with J gene TRBJ2-1; D uncertain. V lost 4 bases to trimming and J lost 0 bases, with 10 bases between them. This CDR3 comprises 15 residues. CDR1 and CDR2 (germline): LGHDT, YNNKEL (reference sequence).

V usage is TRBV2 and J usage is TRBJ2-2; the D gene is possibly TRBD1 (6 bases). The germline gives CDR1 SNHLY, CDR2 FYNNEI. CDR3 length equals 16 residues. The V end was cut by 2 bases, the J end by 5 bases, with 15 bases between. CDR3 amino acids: CASSERPDSVTGELFF. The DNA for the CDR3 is TGTGCCAGCAGTGAACGGCCGGACAGCGTAACCGGGGAGCTGTTTTTT.

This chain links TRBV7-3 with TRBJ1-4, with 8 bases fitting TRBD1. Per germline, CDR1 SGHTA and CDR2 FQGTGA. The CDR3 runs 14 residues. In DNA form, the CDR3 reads TGTGCAGCAGCTTATCAGGGGGCTAGTGAAAAACTGTTTTTT. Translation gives CAAAYQGASEKLFF.

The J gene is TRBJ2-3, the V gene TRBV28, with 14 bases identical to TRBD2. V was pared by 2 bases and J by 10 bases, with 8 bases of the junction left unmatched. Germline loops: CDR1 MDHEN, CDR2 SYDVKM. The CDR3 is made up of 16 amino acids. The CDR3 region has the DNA TGTGCCAGCAGTTTAGCAGGGACTAGCGGGAGTTGGGCGCAGTATTTT. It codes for CASSLAGTSGSWAQYF.

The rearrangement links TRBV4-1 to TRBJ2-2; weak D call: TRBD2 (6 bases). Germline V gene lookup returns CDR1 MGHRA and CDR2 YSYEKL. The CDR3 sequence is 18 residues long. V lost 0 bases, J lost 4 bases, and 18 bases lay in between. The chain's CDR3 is CASSQDLTAGAVTGELFF. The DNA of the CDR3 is TGCGCCAGCAGCCAAGATCTTACAGCGGGTGCGGTCACCGGGGAGCTGTTTTTT.

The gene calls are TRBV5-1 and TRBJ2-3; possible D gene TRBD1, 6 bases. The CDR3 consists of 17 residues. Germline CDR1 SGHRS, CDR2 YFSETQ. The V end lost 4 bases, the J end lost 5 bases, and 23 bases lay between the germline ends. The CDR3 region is CASSATRQDGWRDTQYF. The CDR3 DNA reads TGCGCCAGCAGCGCGACCCGACAGGACGGCTGGAGAGATACGCAGTATTTT.

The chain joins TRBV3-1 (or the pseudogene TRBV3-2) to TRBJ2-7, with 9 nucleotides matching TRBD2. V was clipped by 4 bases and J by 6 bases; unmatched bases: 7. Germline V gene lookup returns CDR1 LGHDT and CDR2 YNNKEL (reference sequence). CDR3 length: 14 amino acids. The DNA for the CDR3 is TGTGCCAGCAGCCGTGCGGGAGGGCTTTTCGAGCAGTACTTC. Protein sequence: CASSRAGGLFEQYF.